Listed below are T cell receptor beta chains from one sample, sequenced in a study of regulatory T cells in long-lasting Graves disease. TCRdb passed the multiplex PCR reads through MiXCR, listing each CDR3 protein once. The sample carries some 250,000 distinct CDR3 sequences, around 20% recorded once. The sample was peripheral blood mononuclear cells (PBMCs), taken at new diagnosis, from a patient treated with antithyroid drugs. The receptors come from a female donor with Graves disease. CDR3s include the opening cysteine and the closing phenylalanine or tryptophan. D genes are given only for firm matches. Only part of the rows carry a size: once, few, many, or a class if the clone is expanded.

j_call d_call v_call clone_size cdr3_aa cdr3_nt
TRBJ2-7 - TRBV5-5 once CASSLEQGAEQYF TGTGCCAGCAGCTTGGAGCAGGGTGCCGAGCAGTACTTC
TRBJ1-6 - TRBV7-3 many CASSLTPGFGSPLHF TGTGCCAGCAGCTTAACGCCAGGCTTCGGCTCACCCCTCCACTTT
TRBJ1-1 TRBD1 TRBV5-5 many CASRRDSEAFF TGTGCCAGCAGGCGGGACAGTGAAGCTTTCTTT
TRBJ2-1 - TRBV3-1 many CASSQYHRGDEQFF TGTGCCAGCAGCCAATACCACCGGGGTGATGAGCAGTTCTTC
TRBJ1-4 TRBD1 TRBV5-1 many CASSLEGTALSFATNEKLFF TGCGCCAGCAGCTTGGAAGGGACAGCCTTATCCTTTGCAACTAATGAAAAACTGTTTTTT
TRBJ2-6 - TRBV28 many CASSSWAISGANVLTF TGTGCCAGCAGTTCGTGGGCGATCTCTGGGGCCAACGTCCTGACTTTC
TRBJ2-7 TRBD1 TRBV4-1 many CASSHTGTGGSDEQYF TGCGCCAGCAGCCACACCGGGACAGGGGGATCTGACGAGCAGTACTTC
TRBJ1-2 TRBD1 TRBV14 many CASSQAGQSVYGYTF TGTGCCAGCAGCCAGGCGGGACAGTCGGTCTATGGCTACACCTTC
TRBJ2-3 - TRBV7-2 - CASSLWGDREDTQYF TGTGCCAGCAGCTTGTGGGGGGATCGGGAAGATACGCAGTATTTT
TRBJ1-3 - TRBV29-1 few CSVASGQGFGNTIYF TGCAGCGTTGCGTCTGGGCAGGGCTTTGGAAACACCATATATTTT